The present T cell receptor (beta chain) was sequenced within a study of blood T cell repertoires in COVID-19. The overall study: Researchers got acute and convalescent COVID-19 samples from the United States, Italy and Spain. The analysed material was cDNA or gDNA that came from T cells, B-cell-depleted T cells, or PBMCs.

Trimming pared 6 bases from V and 1 base from J, leaving 12 bases between. This CDR3 has 14 residues. From germline, CDR1 is MNHEY and CDR2 SMNVEV (reference sequence). Participants' reported clinical history set cohort assignment. Clones were read by immunoSEQ multiplex PCR, and TCRdb kept only the in-frame ones, dropping some. The sample includes under 250,000 clones, 86% seen only once; the top ten take around 1.7%. Sequenced sample: PBMCs or T cells enriched from blood (not recorded which). V and J are TRBV27 and TRBJ1-1; a possible D gene is TRBD1 (6 bases). This receptor was obtained from a man aged 40-49 years who had recovered from COVID-19. The CDR3 spells CASSVGTSNTEAFF. The CDR3 DNA reads TGTGCCAGCAGCGTAGGGACATCGAACACTGAAGCTTTCTTT.